This T cell receptor (beta chain) was captured by sequencing in a study of blood T cells in healthy people across ages. Overall study results and limits: Donor CMV infection status was unknown, possibly confounding age-related changes in expanded clonotypes.

Investigators took about 10 milliliters of peripheral blood from every donor. Researchers report isolating at least 6 million PBMCs per sample. Per germline, CDR1 MRHNA and CDR2 SNTAGT. With 10 bases removed from V and 2 bases from J, the gap between germline ends came to 12 bases. This CDR3 contains 12 residues. Next came a second PCR, run for roughly 7 to 12 cycles, which used a sample-barcoded 5' primer along with a J-beta primer mix. Every sample gave at least 3 million paired-end reads containing CDR3. TCRdb passed the 5' RACE reads through MiXCR, listing each CDR3 protein once. The sample shows approximately 800,000 distinct CDR3 sequences, approximately 35% of them seen only once. At least ten counts were recorded for this clonotype. Its antigen remains unknown.

This TCR was recovered from a man aged 18 to 35 in good health. The chain has TRBV6-4 and TRBJ2-7; D is unclear. The sequencing sample was made of blood. The CDR3 is CATDTFAYEQYF. The CDR3 DNA is TGTGCCACCGACACCTTTGCCTACGAGCAGTACTTC.